The present entry profiles one T cell receptor beta chain with its context. The data belong to a study of shared clonotypes between healthy human individuals. Study in general: Three plates were used per donor for CD4 naive, three for CD4 memory, two for CD8 naive and one for CD8 memory.

Germline V CDR1 and CDR2: MNHNS, SASEGT. The CDR3 is 15 residues long. With 1 base removed from V and 0 bases from J, the gap between germline ends came to 7 bases. Adult Caucasians living in Nashville, Tennessee made up all of the donors. The authors divided CD4+ cells into CD45RA+ naive and CD45RA-negative memory subsets. For sorted subsets, about 200 ng DNA per replicate equaled about 31,000 T cell genomes. Assay: immunoSEQ multiplex PCR; the TCRdb copy retains only in-frame clones and omits some. The repertoire holds over a million clones, with approximately 98.5% as singletons. The receptor comes from a man aged 25 to 40 in good health. V gene TRBV6-1 combines with J gene TRBJ2-4; D remains unclear. The material sequenced was naive CD4+ T cells sorted from blood. Subset here: CD45RA+ positively selected. The CDR3 spells CASSEGRIAKNIQYF. For the CDR3, the DNA is TGTGCCAGCAGTGAAGGCCGGATAGCCAAAAACATTCAGTACTTC.